Shown below are 18 T cell receptor beta chains from a single sample sequenced in a study of blood T cells in healthy people across ages. The use of a sample-barcoded 5' primer and a J-beta primer mix characterized a second PCR of roughly 6 to 11 cycles. TCRdb analysed the 5' RACE reads with MiXCR anew, one entry per CDR3 protein. The sample records 1.2 million to 1.5 million distinct CDR3 sequences, 35% to 45% being singletons. The source material was blood. These receptors were taken from a woman aged 18-35 years in good health.

The rearrangement joins TRBV14 to TRBJ1-5; no clear D gene. CDR1 is SGHDN and CDR2 is FVKESK in the germline V gene. This CDR3 contains 20 residues. The V end lost 0 bases, the J end lost 0 bases, and 21 bases lay between the germline ends. The CDR3 protein is CASSQEAGQEARDSNQPQHF. The CDR3 bases are TGTGCCAGCAGCCAAGAGGCGGGCCAAGAGGCTCGTGATAGCAATCAGCCCCAGCATTTT.

This clonotype was found a few times. The chain is built from TRBV29-1 and TRBJ1-4, with D possibly TRBD1 on 5 matching bases. The V end was cut by 0 bases, the J end by 5 bases, with 13 bases between. Per germline, CDR1 SQVTM and CDR2 ANQGSEA. The CDR3 has 15 amino acids. CDR3 protein: CSVEDRGAGNEKLFF. In DNA form, the CDR3 reads TGCAGCGTTGAAGATCGGGGCGCGGGCAATGAAAAACTGTTTTTT.

The chain employs TRBV20-1 and TRBJ2-7, with 9 bases lining up with TRBD2. J lost 0 bases, V lost 4 bases, and 7 bases had no gene match. The CDR3 consists of 15 residues. Germline V gene data show CDR1 as DFQATT and CDR2 as SNEGSKA (reference sequence). The CDR3 DNA follows: TGCAGTGCTATCAATAGCGGGAGAAGCTCCTACGAGCAGTACTTC. It is translated as CSAINSGRSSYEQYF.

This sequence joins TRBV4-2 and TRBJ2-3; either TRBD1 or TRBD2 may fit D (5 bases each). Germline lookup yields CDR1 LGHNA and CDR2 YNFKEQ. The CDR3 has 15 residues. V was cut by 0 bases and J by 6 bases, with 13 bases left in between. This chain's CDR3 is CASSQEGPQWDTQYF. The CDR3 DNA sequence: TGTGCCAGCAGCCAAGAGGGACCCCAGTGGGATACGCAGTATTTT.

Concerning this clonotype: A junction boundary mismatches the germline segment, possibly from a read error. This chain links TRBV14 with TRBJ2-6; D perhaps matches TRBD1 (5 bases). CDR3 length: 14 amino acids. CDR1 and CDR2 from the germline V gene are SGHDN and FVKESK. CDR3 in amino acids: CASSAFSGANVPTF. CDR3 nucleotides: TGTGCCAGCAGCGCCTTCTCTGGGGCCAACGTCCCGACTTTC. Supplemented by reference TRBV14 and TRBJ2-6, the full variable domain reads EAGVTQFPSHSVIEKGQTVTLRCDPISGHDNLYWYRRVMGKEIKFLLHFVKESKQDESGMPNNRFLAERTGGTYSTLKVQPAELEDSGVYFCASSAFSGANVPTFGAGSRLTVL.

Here the CDR3 DNA reads TGTGCCAGCAGCCCGCTCCTTGGGGCTGGGGCCAACGTCCTGACTTTC. Encoded protein: CASSPLLGAGANVLTF. V is TRBV6-5 and J is TRBJ2-6; D call uncertain. V was trimmed by 6 bases and J by 2 bases, leaving 14 bases between them. The V gene's germline CDR1 is MNHEY and CDR2 SVGAGI. The CDR3 is 16 amino acids.

The chain joins TRBV6-2 or TRBV6-3 to TRBJ2-5, with D tentatively TRBD1 (6 bases). This CDR3 has 15 residues. V gave up 5 bases and J gave up 1 base, with 14 bases separating them. Germline CDR1 reads MNHEY; CDR2 reads SVGEGT. CDR3 nucleotide sequence: TGTGCCAGCAGTACAGGGCGGGCTATCCAAGAGACCCAGTACTTC. It codes for CASSTGRAIQETQYF.

The chain recombines TRBV9 with TRBJ2-5; D is perhaps TRBD2 (6 bases). CDR1 and CDR2 from the germline V gene are SGDLS and YYNGEE. The CDR3 is 15 amino acids. Trimming pared 0 bases from V and 4 bases from J, leaving 13 bases between. The CDR3 nucleotides read TGTGCCAGCAGCGTAGCTGGGGGGAAGGGAGAGACCCAGTACTTC. Its translation is CASSVAGGKGETQYF.

This clonotype was detected only a few times. The chain employs TRBV5-1 and TRBJ2-2; 8 nucleotides line up with TRBD2. Germline CDR1 reads SGHRS; CDR2 reads YFSETQ. The length of the CDR3 is 15 residues. The V gene end was trimmed by 1 base and the J gene end by 6 bases; junction bases not matched to a gene: 5. The CDR3 loop reads CASSLTSGWAGELFF. As DNA, the CDR3 is TGCGCCAGCAGCTTGACTAGCGGATGGGCCGGGGAGCTGTTTTTT.

This clonotype was counted only a few times. At one boundary the junction diverges from the germline segment, which might be a read error. V gene TRBV4-1 combines with J gene TRBJ2-5; the D gene is possibly TRBD2 (6 bases). The CDR3 is 15 residues long. Germline assignment: CDR1 MGHRA and CDR2 YSYEKL. CDR3 in amino acids: CASGQPSAGQETQYF. The DNA for the CDR3 is TGCGCCAGCGGCCAACCCTCGGCGGGACAAGAGACCCAGTACTTC.

This clonotype appeared a single time. This sequence joins TRBV6-1 and TRBJ1-2; 12 bases align to TRBD1. V was clipped by 7 bases and J by 4 bases; unmatched bases: 16. Germline assignment: CDR1 MNHNS and CDR2 SASEGT. This CDR3 is 18 amino acids long. The CDR3 coding sequence is TGTGCCAGCACCTACGAGCGGGGACAGGGGGCCATCTCCTATGGCTACACCTTC. Translating gives CASTYERGQGAISYGYTF.

In nucleotides, the CDR3 is TGTGCCAGCAGTGTTGAATGGGGACTAGCGAACACAGATACGCAGTATTTT. Amino acid sequence: CASSVEWGLANTDTQYF. J is TRBJ2-3 and V is TRBV27; 10 bases map to TRBD2. J gave up 2 bases and V 5 bases, and 10 bases lay outside the gene matches. The V gene's germline CDR1 is MNHEY and CDR2 SMNVEV (reference sequence). The CDR3 has 17 residues.

This chain uses TRBV30 with TRBJ1-1; D remains unclear. Trimming removed 2 bases at V and 1 base at J, with 11 bases between. Germline CDR1 reads GTSNPN; CDR2 reads SVGIG (reference sequence). CDR3 length: 14 amino acids. The CDR3 is CAWSTQTPNTEAFF. The DNA of the CDR3 is TGTGCCTGGAGTACGCAAACACCGAACACTGAAGCTTTCTTT. Combining the CDR3 with reference TRBV30 and TRBJ1-1 gives the whole variable domain SQTIHQWPATLVQPVGSPLSLECTVEGTSNPNLYWYRQAAGRGLQLLFYSVGIGQISSEVPQNLSASRPQDRQFILSSKKLLLSDSGFYLCAWSTQTPNTEAFFGQGTRLTVV.

CDR3 DNA sequence: TGTGCCAGCAGTTACTTGGGGCTCGGGGAGACCCAGTACTTC. This codes for CASSYLGLGETQYF. V usage is TRBV6-6 and J usage is TRBJ2-5; D perhaps matches TRBD1 (5 bases). The CDR3 is made up of 14 amino acids. CDR1 MNHNY and CDR2 SVGAGI come from the germline V gene (reference sequence). Trimming removed 1 base from V and 5 bases from J, with 11 bases in between.

This clonotype was detected a few times. This chain joins TRBV20-1 and TRBJ2-6, with TRBD1 identical over 8 bases. CDR3 length: 17 residues. The germline V gene has CDR1 DFQATT and CDR2 SNEGSKA (reference sequence). The V gene end was trimmed by 3 bases and the J gene end by 0 bases; junction bases not matched to a gene: 7. The CDR3 DNA is TGCAGTGCTAGCGCTAGACAGGGGAGCTCTGGGGCCAACGTCCTGACTTTC. Translating it yields CSASARQGSSGANVLTF.

The table lists this clonotype with a few counts. The CDR3 spells CASSIPRTPYEQYF. Written as DNA, the CDR3 is TGTGCCAGCAGCATCCCGAGGACCCCCTACGAGCAGTACTTC. The rearrangement joins TRBV7-9 to TRBJ2-7; D not resolved. Trimming removed 5 bases at V and 2 bases at J, with 13 bases between. Germline loops: CDR1 SEHNR, CDR2 FQNEAQ (reference sequence). The CDR3 covers 14 residues.

V and J are TRBV20-1 and TRBJ2-5, with a tentative D call TRBD2 (5 bases). Trimming pared 0 bases from V and 5 bases from J, leaving 13 bases between. The CDR3 contains 14 residues. Germline V gene sequence: CDR1 DFQATT, CDR2 SNEGSKA (reference sequence). The CDR3 sequence: CSARDRAGIETQYF. Here the CDR3 DNA reads TGCAGTGCTAGAGATCGGGCGGGTATCGAGACCCAGTACTTC.

V is TRBV2 and J is TRBJ2-3; D remains unclear. Between the trimmed V and J ends, which lost 8 bases and 0 bases, there was a span of 12 bases. Germline CDR1 is SNHLY and CDR2 is FYNNEI. The CDR3 length is 14 residues. The CDR3 DNA sequence: TGTGCCAGCTCGTCGAGCGATAGCACAGATACGCAGTATTTT. This sequence encodes CASSSSDSTDTQYF.